The source of this T cell receptor (beta chain) is a study of blood T cell repertoires in COVID-19. Study-wide context: Samples taken during acute and convalescent COVID-19 were collected in the United States, Italy and Spain. T cells, B-cell-depleted T cells, or PBMCs provided the cDNA or gDNA that served as material.

The junction had 8 bases not matched to a gene; V was cut back by 0 bases and J by 4 bases. CDR3 length: 18 amino acids. Germline CDR1 reads MGHRA; CDR2 reads YSYEKL. In the original processing: Estimation of nucleated cell counts relied on the amplification of reference gene primers. This table comes from immunoSEQ multiplex PCR, and its TCRdb copy is limited to in-frame clones, with some not included. V and J calls and clone size are as listed in that table; D and trimming were resolved from the DNA. This table has roughly 140,000 clones, about nine tenths appearing once. Sequencing used peripheral blood. The receptor's source is a human donor in a cohort sampled during active COVID-19. This chain links TRBV4-1 with TRBJ2-5; 13 nucleotides align to TRBD2. The CDR3 region is CASSQEGARTSGRETQYF. DNA for the CDR3: TGCGCCAGCAGCCAAGAAGGGGCACGGACTAGCGGGAGAGAGACCCAGTACTTC.